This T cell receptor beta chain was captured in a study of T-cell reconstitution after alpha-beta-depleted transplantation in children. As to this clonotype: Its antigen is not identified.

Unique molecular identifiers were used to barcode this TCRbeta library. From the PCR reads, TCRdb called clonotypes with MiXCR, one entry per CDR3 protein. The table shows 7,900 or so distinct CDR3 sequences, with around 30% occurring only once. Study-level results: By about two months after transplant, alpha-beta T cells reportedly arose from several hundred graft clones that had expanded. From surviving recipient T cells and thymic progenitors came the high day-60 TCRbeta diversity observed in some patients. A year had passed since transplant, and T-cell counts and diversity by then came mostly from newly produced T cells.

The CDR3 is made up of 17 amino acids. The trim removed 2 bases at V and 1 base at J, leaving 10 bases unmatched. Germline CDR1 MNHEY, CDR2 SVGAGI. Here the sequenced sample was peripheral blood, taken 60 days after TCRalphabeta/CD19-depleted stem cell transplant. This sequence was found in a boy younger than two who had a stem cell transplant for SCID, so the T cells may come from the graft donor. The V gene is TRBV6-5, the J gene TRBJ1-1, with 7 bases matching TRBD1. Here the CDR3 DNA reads TGTGCCAGCAGTTACACCAGTAGGGGGCGTGGGAACACTGAAGCTTTCTTT. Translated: CASSYTSRGRGNTEAFF.